This T cell receptor beta chain was sequenced during a study of OX40 agonist ivuxolimab in advanced cancers. Overall study context: Checkpoint inhibitors had been given previously to roughly 36% of patients. Overall study findings and caveats: Certain nonresponders additionally had low normalized T-cell clonal expansion.

The CDR3 has 15 amino acids. Germline V CDR1 and CDR2: GTSNPN, SVGIG (reference sequence). Trimming took 2 bases from V and 4 from J, leaving 14 bases between them. Only in-frame clones appear in the TCRdb table, and some are missing; sequencing was by immunoSEQ multiplex PCR. The data contain 50,000 to 75,000 clones, 92% of them singletons. Note on this clone: Its antigen is still unknown.

Here the sequenced sample was CD4+ or CD8+ T cells sorted from blood, taken in a trial of the OX40 agonist ivuxolimab. This clonotype originated in an adult with an advanced solid tumor such as melanoma, head and neck, liver or kidney cancer. The rearrangement links TRBV30 to TRBJ2-2, with D possibly matching TRBD1 (6 bases). In nucleotides, the CDR3 is TGTGCCTGGAGTCCGATTGCAGGGGTCACCGGGGAGCTGTTTTTT. Amino acid sequence: CAWSPIAGVTGELFF. Supplemented by reference TRBV30 and TRBJ2-2, the full variable domain reads SQTIHQWPATLVQPVGSPLSLECTVEGTSNPNLYWYRQAAGRGLQLLFYSVGIGQISSEVPQNLSASRPQDRQFILSSKKLLLSDSGFYLCAWSPIAGVTGELFFGEGSRLTVL.